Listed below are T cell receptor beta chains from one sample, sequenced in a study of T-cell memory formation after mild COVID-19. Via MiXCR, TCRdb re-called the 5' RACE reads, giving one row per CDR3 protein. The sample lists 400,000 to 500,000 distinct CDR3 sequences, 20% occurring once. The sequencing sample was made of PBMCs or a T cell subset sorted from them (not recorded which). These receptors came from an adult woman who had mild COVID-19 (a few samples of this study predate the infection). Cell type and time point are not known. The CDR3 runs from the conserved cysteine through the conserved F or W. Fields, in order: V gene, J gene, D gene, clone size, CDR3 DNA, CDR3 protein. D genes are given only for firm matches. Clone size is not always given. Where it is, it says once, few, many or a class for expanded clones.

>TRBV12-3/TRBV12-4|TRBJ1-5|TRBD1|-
TGTGCCAGCCAACCGTCGGACAGGGTTCAGCCCCAGCATTTT
CASQPSDRVQPQHF
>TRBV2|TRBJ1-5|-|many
TGTGCCAGCAGTGCCCAGGTCAATCAGCCCCAGCATTTT
CASSAQVNQPQHF
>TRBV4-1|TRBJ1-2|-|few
TGCGCCAGCAGCCAAGACCCGACGGGGGGAGTAAGCTATGGCTACACCTTC
CASSQDPTGGVSYGYTF
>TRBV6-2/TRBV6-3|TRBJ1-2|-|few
TGTGCCAGCAGTCGCGATTCGCAGCTTTATGGCTACACCTTC
CASSRDSQLYGYTF
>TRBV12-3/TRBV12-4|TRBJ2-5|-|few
TGTGCCAGCAGTTCTCAGATAGAGACCCAGTACTTC
CASSSQIETQYF
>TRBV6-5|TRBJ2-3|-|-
TGTGCCAGCAGTTACTCGCGGACTTCAGATACGCAGTATTTT
CASSYSRTSDTQYF
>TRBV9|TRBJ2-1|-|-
TGTGCCAGCAGCGCCTCAGGGGTACCCTACAATGAGCAGTTCTTC
CASSASGVPYNEQFF
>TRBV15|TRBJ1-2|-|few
TGTGCCACCAGCAGAGAACCCAACTATGGCTACACCTTC
CATSREPNYGYTF
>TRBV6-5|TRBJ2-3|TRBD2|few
TGTGCCAGCAGTTACTCCGGGACTAGCGGGGGCCTTTTCACAGATACGCAGTATTTT
CASSYSGTSGGLFTDTQYF
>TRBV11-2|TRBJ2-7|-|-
TGTGCCAGCAGCCTAGGCTACAGGTCGCTTCGCGAGCAGTACTTC
CASSLGYRSLREQYF
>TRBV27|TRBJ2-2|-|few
TGTGCCAGCAGTTCGAACCAGAACACCGGGGAGCTGTTTTTT
CASSSNQNTGELFF
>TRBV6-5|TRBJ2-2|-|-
TGTGCCAGCAAGAACACGGGTAACACCGGGGAGCTGTTTTTT
CASKNTGNTGELFF
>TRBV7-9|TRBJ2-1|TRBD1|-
TGTGCCAGCAGCCCACGGGGACAGGGAGGATACAATGAGCAGTTCTTC
CASSPRGQGGYNEQFF
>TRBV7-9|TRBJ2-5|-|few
TGTGCCAGCAGTTCGGGACTCCGTATGGAGACCCAGTACTTC
CASSSGLRMETQYF
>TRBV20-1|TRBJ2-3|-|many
TGCAGTGCTATAACAGATACGCAGTATTTT
CSAITDTQYF
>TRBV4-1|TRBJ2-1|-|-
TGCGCCAGCAGCCAGTCGCTTGGGGGCGATGAGCAGTTCTTC
CASSQSLGGDEQFF
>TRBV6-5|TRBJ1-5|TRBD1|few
TGTGCCAGCAGCCGGGACAGGGATAAGCCCCAGCATTTT
CASSRDRDKPQHF
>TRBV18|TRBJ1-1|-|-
TGTGCCAGCTCAGTTGGCAGGGATACGCCTGAAGCTTTCTTT
CASSVGRDTPEAFF
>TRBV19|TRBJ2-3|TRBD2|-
TGTGCCAGTCGACTAGCGGGGTCTCCGGATACGCAGTATTTT
CASRLAGSPDTQYF
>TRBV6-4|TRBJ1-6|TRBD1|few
TGTGCCAGCAGTGAAGGACAGGGGAATTCACCCCTCCACTTT
CASSEGQGNSPLHF
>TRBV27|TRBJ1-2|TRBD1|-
TGTGCCAGCAGTACAGGGGGTAGGGGCTACACCTTC
CASSTGGRGYTF
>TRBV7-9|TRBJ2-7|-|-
TGTGCCAGCAGCTCCGACATTAACGAGCAGTACTTC
CASSSDINEQYF
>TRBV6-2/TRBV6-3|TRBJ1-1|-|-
TGTGCCAGCAGTTACTTCCGCCAGCCCAGGACTGAAGCTTTCTTT
CASSYFRQPRTEAFF
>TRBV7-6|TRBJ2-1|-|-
TGTGCCAGCAGTTGGTTGGCAGACCAATACAATGAGCAGTTCTTC
CASSWLADQYNEQFF
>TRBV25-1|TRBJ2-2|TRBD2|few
TGTGCCAGCAGTGAATATTTCCTAGCGGGAGGCCCGAACACCGGGGAGCTGTTTTTT
CASSEYFLAGGPNTGELFF
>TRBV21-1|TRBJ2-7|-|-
TGTGCCAGCAGCAAGGACACATTAGACGAGCAGTACTTC
CASSKDTLDEQYF
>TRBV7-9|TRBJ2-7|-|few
TGTGCCAGCAGCTTATCTCACCTCCTCTCCTACGAGCAGTACTTC
CASSLSHLLSYEQYF
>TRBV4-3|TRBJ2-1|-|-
TGCGCCAGCAGCCAAGAAGGGAGCGGCCCCTACAATGAGCAGTTCTTC
CASSQEGSGPYNEQFF
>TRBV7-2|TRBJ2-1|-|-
TGTGCCAGCAGATCCGGGACATACACAGTCAATGAGCAGTTCTTC
CASRSGTYTVNEQFF
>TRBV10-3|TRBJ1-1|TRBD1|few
TGTGCCATCAGGGCCGGGACAGGGGAATGGCGAGCTTTCTTT
CAIRAGTGEWRAFF
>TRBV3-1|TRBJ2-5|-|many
TGTGCCAGCAGCCCCCTCGACCCGCAATTGTACTTC
CASSPLDPQLYF
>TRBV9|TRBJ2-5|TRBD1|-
TGTGCCAGCAGCTCCAGGGGACAGGGTCTATCCACAGAGACCCAGTACTTC
CASSSRGQGLSTETQYF
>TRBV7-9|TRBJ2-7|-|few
TGTGCCAGCAACTCTCTGGGACAAGCCTACGAGCAGTACTTC
CASNSLGQAYEQYF
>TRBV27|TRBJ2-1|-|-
TGTGCCAGCAGTTTATCGATACCATATGAGCAGTTCTTC
CASSLSIPYEQFF